This T cell receptor beta chain was sequenced during a study of vaccination effects on CD4 cells after COVID-19. Using viral peptide pools, the ViraFEST assay grew out antigen-specific CD4+ T cells prior to sequencing. Isolation of CD4+ T cells took place after 10 to 11 days of culture. Method: immunoSEQ multiplex PCR; TCRdb's copy keeps in-frame clones and lacks some. The sample carries 13,000 to 15,000 clones, 76% recorded once. Regarding this clone: Its antigen remains unknown.

Germline V CDR1 and CDR2: SGHRS, YFSETQ. Deletions cut 0 bases from V and 2 bases from J, with 8 bases between. This CDR3 region has 14 residues. Sample: CD4+ T cells from PBMCs cultured with HCoV-229E spike peptides, taken before COVID-19 vaccination. The chain carries TRBV5-1 and TRBJ1-2; a possible D gene is TRBD1 (6 bases). The source is a human donor who received a COVID-19 vaccine. CDR3: CASSLDRVNYGYTF. CDR3 DNA: TGCGCCAGCAGCTTGGACAGGGTCAACTATGGCTACACCTTC.